This T cell receptor beta chain appears in the sequencing data of a study of shared clonotypes between healthy human individuals. About the study: Three plates each covered CD4 naive and memory; CD8 naive two, CD8 memory one.

The repertoire was sequenced with immunoSEQ multiplex PCR; TCRdb's copy has only in-frame clones and lacks some. The top ten hold 1.5% to 2% of the sample, which has about 2.1 million clones, about 93% seen once. Naivety among CD8 cells was defined by CD45RO negativity and positive CCR7 selection, thereby excluding terminally differentiated effector memory CD45RA+ cells. Per the germline V gene, CDR1 is MNHEY and CDR2 is SVGAGI. V was shortened by 5 bases and J by 2 bases, with 9 bases between the two germline ends. This CDR3 spans 13 amino acids. The material sequenced was naive CD8+ T cells from PBMCs. V is TRBV6-5 and J is TRBJ1-2; no clear D gene. This receptor was obtained from a man aged 18 to 29 in good health. Some clones in this sample may be carry-over from other donors' samples. The CDR3 DNA is TGTGCCAGCAGTGACAACCTCAACTATGGCTACACCTTC. Its protein product is CASSDNLNYGYTF.